This T cell receptor beta chain was captured in a study of blood T cells in healthy people across ages. A sample-barcoded 5' primer and a J-beta primer mix were used in a second PCR of roughly 7 to 11 cycles. TCRdb reprocessed the 5' RACE reads with MiXCR, giving one entry per CDR3 protein. The sample shows approximately 940,000 distinct CDR3 sequences, about 48% of them seen only once. This CDR3 has 15 amino acids. Total RNA extraction produced at least 5 micrograms (per sample) for the study. Sequencing input: blood. The chain employs TRBV21-1 and TRBJ1-4; the D call in the table, TRBD1, was not verified against the DNA. TRBV21-1 is given as a pseudogene. This sequence was found in a young man in good health. As DNA, the CDR3 is TGTGCCAGCAGCAAAGACCCAGGGGGGAGTGAAAAACTGTTTTTT. This sequence encodes CASSKDPGGSEKLFF.